One sample yielded the 4 T cell receptor beta chains listed below, sequenced in a study of T cell responses to AZD1222 COVID-19 vaccine. Sequencing used immunoSEQ multiplex PCR; TCRdb keeps in-frame clones, though not all of them. The data hold tens of thousands of clones, with approximately 83% observed a single time. The specimen comprised peripheral blood, sampled on day 0 of AZD1222 vaccination. These TCRs come from an adult in good health.

This clone was seen only a few times. V and J are TRBV27 and TRBJ1-1; D uncertain. Germline V lookup: CDR1 MNHEY, CDR2 SMNVEV (reference sequence). The germline V and J ends were trimmed by 4 bases and 5 bases, with 14 bases remaining between them. The CDR3 consists of 14 residues. The CDR3 DNA sequence: TGTGCCAGCAGTTACGCAGGTACTCCGACTGAAGCTTTCTTT. Its protein is CASSYAGTPTEAFF.

J is TRBJ2-1 and V is TRBV6-4, with TRBD2 identical over 9 bases. The CDR3 contains 15 residues. Germline V gene lookup returns CDR1 MRHNA and CDR2 SNTAGT. Germline trimming cut 3 bases from V and 7 bases from J; bases unmatched to any gene: 7. The CDR3 region is CASSELASGENEQFF. DNA of the CDR3: TGTGCCAGCAGTGAGTTGGCTAGCGGGGAGAATGAGCAGTTCTTC.

V gene TRBV4-1 combines with J gene TRBJ1-2; maybe TRBD1 (6 bases). From germline, CDR1 is MGHRA and CDR2 YSYEKL. V dropped 2 bases and J dropped 4 bases, with 11 bases sitting between them. The CDR3 sequence is 14 residues long. The CDR3 loop reads CASSQLGQIYGYTF. The DNA of the CDR3 is TGCGCCAGCAGCCAACTAGGACAGATCTATGGCTACACCTTC.

This rearrangement joins TRBV28 to TRBJ2-1; D is uncertain. Germline V CDR1 and CDR2: MDHEN, SYDVKM. V was pared by 5 bases and J by 5 bases, with 7 bases between. The CDR3 covers 12 residues. CDR3 region: CASSVLNNEQFF. CDR3 DNA: TGTGCCAGCAGTGTCCTAAACAATGAGCAGTTCTTC.